What follows is one T cell receptor beta chain and its context. Antigen specificity is unknown. 13 Jbeta primers and 60 Vbeta primers were used for the PCR. Only in-frame clones appear in the TCRdb table, and some are missing; sequencing was by immunoSEQ multiplex PCR. Among approximately 180,000 clones, approximately 81% were seen once, and the ten largest hold 2% to 2.5%. This entry is derived from a study of cytomegalovirus exposure and HLA in healthy donors. General observations from the study: Presence/absence analyses assumed roughly uniform sequencing depth across donors. Most TCR sequences were rare, but some public TCRs occurred in many donors.

There are 15 residues in the CDR3. Looked up from germline, CDR1 is SGHRS and CDR2 is YFSETQ. The ends were cut back, 4 bases at V and 1 base at J, with 14 bases in the middle. Material for sequencing was PBMCs. The sequence was collected from a woman in her 30s in good health and CMV-seronegative. The V call is TRBV5-1, the J call TRBJ2-5; tentatively, D is TRBD1 (5 bases). CDR3 in DNA: TGCGCCAGCAGCCCATGGGGCCAGGGCCAAGAGACCCAGTACTTC. It yields the protein CASSPWGQGQETQYF.